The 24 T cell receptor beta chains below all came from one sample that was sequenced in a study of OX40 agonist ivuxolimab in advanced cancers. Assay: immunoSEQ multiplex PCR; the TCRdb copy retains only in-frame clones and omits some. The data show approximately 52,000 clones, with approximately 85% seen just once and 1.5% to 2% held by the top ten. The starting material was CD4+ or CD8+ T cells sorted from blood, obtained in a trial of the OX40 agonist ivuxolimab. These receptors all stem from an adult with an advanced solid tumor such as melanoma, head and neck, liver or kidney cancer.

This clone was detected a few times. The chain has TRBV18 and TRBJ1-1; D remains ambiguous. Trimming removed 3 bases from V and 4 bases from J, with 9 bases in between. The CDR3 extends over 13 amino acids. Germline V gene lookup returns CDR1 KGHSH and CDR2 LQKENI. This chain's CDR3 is CASSPVITTEAFF. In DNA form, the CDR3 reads TGTGCCAGCTCACCCGTGATTACCACTGAAGCTTTCTTT.

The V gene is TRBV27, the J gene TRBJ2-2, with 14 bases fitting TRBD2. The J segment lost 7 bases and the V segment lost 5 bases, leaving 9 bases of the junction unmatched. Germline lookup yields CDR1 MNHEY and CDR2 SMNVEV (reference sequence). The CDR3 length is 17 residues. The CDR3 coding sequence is TGTGCCAGCAGTCCCCCTCGACTAGCGGGGGGGCTCGGGGAGCTGTTTTTT. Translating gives CASSPPRLAGGLGELFF.

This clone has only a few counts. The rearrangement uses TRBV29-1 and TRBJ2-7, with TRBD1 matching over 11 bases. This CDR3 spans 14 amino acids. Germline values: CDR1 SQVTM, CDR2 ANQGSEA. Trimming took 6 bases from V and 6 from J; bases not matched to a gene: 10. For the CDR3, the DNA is TGCAGCGTGGATCCGGGACAGGGGGTCGGCGAGCAGTACTTC. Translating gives CSVDPGQGVGEQYF.

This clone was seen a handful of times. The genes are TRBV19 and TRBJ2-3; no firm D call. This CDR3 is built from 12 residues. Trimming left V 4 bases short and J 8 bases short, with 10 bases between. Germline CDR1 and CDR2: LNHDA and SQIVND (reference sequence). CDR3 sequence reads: CASSTGRFTQYF. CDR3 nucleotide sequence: TGTGCCAGTAGTACAGGACGGTTTACGCAGTATTTT.

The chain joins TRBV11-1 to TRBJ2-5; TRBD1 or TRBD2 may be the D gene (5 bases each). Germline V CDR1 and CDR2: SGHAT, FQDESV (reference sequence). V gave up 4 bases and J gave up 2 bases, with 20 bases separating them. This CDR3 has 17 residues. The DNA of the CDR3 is TGTGCCAGCAGCTCCCGAGGGGCGGGCATCGGGCAAGAGACCCAGTACTTC. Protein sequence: CASSSRGAGIGQETQYF.

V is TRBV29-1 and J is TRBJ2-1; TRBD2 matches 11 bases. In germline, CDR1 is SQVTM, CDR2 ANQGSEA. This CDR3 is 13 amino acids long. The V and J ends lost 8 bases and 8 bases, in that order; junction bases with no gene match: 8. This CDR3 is CSSKTSGMYEQFF. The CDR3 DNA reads TGCAGCTCTAAGACTAGCGGGATGTATGAGCAGTTCTTC.

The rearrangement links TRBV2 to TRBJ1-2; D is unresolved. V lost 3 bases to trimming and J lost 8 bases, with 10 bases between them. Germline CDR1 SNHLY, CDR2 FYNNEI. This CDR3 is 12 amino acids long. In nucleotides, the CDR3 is TGTGCCAGCAGTGATTTGGCGGGGGGCTACACCTTC. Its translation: CASSDLAGGYTF.

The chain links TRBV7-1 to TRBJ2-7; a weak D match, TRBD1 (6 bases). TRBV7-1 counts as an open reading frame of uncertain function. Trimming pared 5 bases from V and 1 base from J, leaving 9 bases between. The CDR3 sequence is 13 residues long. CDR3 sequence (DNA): TGTGCCAGCAGCGGGGACATATCCTACGAGCAGTACTTC. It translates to CASSGDISYEQYF.

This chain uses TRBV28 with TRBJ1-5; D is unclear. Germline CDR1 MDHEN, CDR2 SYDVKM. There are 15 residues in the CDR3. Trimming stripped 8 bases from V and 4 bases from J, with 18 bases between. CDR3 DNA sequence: TGTGCCAGCGCCTTGGGCACAACAAAGAATCAGCCCCAGCATTTT. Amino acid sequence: CASALGTTKNQPQHF. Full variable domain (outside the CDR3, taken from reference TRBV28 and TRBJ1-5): DVKVTQSSRYLVKRTGEKVFLECVQDMDHENMFWYRQDPGLGLRLIYFSYDVKMKEKGDIPEGYSVSREKKERFSLILESASTNQTSMYLCASALGTTKNQPQHFGDGTRLSIL.

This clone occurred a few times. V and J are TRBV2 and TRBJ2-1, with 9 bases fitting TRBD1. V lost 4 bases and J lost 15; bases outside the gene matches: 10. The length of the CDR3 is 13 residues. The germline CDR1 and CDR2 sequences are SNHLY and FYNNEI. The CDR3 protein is CASSVNRGPQLFF. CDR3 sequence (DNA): TGTGCCAGCAGTGTAAACAGGGGGCCTCAGCTGTTCTTC.

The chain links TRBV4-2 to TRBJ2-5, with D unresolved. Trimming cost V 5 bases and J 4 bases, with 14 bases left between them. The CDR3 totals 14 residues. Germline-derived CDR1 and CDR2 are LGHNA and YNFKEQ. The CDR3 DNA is TGTGCCAGCAGCAAAAGCCGCGCCAGAGAGACCCAGTACTTC. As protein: CASSKSRARETQYF.

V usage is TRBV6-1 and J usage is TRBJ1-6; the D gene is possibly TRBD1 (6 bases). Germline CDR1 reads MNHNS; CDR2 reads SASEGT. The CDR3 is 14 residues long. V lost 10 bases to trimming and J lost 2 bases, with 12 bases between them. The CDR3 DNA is TGTGCCATTGCAGGGGTGGCCTATAATTCACCCCTCCACTTT. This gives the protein CAIAGVAYNSPLHF.

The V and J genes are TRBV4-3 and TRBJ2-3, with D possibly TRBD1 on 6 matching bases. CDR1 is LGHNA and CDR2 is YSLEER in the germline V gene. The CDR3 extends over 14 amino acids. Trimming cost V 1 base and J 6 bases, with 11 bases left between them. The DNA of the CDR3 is TGCGCCAGCAGCCAAGTAGACAGGCCCGATACGCAGTATTTT. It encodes CASSQVDRPDTQYF.

Here the CDR3 DNA reads TGTGCCAGCAGCTTTTCCAACGCCTACAATGAGCAGTTCTTC. It yields the protein CASSFSNAYNEQFF. The chain employs TRBV7-3 and TRBJ2-1; D unclear. This CDR3 region has 14 residues. Germline assignment: CDR1 SGHTA and CDR2 FQGTGA. V shed 3 bases and J shed 2 bases, with 8 bases lying between them.

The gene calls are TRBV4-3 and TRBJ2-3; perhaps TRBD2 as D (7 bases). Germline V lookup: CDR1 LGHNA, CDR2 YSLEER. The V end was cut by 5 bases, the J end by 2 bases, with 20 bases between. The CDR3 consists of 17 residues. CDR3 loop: CASSRTGGGHNTDTQYF. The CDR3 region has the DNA TGCGCCAGCAGCAGGACCGGCGGGGGCCACAACACAGATACGCAGTATTTT.

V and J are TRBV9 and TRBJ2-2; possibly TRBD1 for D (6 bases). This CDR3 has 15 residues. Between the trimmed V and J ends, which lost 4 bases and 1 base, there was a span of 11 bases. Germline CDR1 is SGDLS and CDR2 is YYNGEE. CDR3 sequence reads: CASSPTTGNTGELFF. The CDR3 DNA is TGTGCCAGCAGCCCTACGACAGGGAACACCGGGGAGCTGTTTTTT.

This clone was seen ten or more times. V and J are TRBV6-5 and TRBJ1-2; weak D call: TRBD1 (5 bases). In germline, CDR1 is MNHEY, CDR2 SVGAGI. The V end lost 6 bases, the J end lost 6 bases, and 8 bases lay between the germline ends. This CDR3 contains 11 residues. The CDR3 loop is CASRRGDGYTF. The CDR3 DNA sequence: TGTGCCAGCAGGCGGGGGGATGGCTACACCTTC.

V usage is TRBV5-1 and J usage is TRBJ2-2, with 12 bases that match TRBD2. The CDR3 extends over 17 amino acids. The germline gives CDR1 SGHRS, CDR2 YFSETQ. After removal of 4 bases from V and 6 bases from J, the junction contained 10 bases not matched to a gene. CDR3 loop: CASSPLGLAGGPGELFF. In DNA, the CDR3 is TGCGCCAGCAGCCCGCTCGGGCTAGCGGGAGGGCCCGGGGAGCTGTTTTTT.

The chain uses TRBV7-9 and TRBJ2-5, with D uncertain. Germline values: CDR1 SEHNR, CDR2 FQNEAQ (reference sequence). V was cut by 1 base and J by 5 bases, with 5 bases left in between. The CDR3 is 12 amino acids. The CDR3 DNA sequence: TGTGCCAGCAGCTTAGTGAGGGAGACCCAGTACTTC. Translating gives CASSLVRETQYF.

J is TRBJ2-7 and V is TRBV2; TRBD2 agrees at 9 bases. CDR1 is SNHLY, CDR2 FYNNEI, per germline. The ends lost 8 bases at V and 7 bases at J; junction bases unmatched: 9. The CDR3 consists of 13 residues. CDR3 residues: CASGGLAGREQYF. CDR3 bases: TGTGCCAGCGGGGGACTAGCAGGCCGTGAGCAGTACTTC.

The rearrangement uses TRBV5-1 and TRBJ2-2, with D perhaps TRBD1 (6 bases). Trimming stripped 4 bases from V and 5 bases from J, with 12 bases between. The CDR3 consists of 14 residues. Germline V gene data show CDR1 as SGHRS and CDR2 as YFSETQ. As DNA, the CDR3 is TGCGCCAGCAGCACACAGGGTTGGACCGGGGAGCTGTTTTTT. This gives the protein CASSTQGWTGELFF.

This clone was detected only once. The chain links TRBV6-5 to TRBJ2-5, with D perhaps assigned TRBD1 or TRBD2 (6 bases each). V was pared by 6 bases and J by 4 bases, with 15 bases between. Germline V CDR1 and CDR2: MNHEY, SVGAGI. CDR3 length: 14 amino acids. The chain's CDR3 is CASRGGWAGETQYF. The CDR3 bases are TGTGCCAGCAGGGGGGGCTGGGCAGGAGAGACCCAGTACTTC.

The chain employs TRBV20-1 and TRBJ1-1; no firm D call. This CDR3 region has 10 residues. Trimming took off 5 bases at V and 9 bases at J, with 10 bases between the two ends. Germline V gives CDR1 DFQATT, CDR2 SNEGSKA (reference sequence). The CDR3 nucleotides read TGCAGTGCTCCGAGAGGCAAAGCTTTCTTT. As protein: CSAPRGKAFF.

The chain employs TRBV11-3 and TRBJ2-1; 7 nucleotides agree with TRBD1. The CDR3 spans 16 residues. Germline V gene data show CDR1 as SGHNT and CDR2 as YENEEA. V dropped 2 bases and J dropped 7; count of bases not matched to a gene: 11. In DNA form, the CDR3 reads TGTGCCAGCAGCTTAAAAGGGGGAACAGGGGATAATGAGCAGTTCTTC. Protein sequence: CASSLKGGTGDNEQFF.